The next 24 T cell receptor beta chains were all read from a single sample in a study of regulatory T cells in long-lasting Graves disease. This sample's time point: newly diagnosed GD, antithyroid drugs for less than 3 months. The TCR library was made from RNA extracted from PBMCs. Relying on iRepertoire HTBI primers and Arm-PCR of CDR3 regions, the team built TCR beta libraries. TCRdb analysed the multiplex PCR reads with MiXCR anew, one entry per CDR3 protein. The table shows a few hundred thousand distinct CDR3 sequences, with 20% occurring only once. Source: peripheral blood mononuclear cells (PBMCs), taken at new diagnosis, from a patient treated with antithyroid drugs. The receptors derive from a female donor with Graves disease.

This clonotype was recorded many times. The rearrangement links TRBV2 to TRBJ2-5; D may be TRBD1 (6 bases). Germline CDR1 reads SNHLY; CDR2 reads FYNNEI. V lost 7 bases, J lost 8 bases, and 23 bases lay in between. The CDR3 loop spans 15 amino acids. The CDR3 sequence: CASTSEDSPCETQYF. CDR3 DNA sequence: TGTGCCAGCACGAGCGAGGACAGCCCTTGTGAAACCCAGTACTTC. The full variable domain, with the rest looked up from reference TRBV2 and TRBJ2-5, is EPEVTQTPSHQVTQMGQEVILRCVPISNHLYFYWYRQILGQKVEFLVSFYNNEISEKSEIFDDQFSVERPDGSNFTLKIRSTKLEDSAMYFCASTSEDSPCETQYFGPGTRLLVL.

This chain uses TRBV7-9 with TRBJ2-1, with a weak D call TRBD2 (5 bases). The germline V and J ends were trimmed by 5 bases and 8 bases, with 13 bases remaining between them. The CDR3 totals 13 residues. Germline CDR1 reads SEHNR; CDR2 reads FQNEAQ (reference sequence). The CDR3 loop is CASSLSVGDEQFF. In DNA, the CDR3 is TGTGCCAGCAGCCTTAGCGTGGGCGATGAGCAGTTCTTC.

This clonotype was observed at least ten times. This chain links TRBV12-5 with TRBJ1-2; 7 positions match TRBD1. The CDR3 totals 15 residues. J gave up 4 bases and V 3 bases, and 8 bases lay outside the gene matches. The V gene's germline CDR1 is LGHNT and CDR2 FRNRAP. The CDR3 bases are TGTGCTAGTGGTTTTAAGAGGGGGCGCCCCTATGGCTACACCTTC. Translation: CASGFKRGRPYGYTF.

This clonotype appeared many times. Written as DNA, the CDR3 is TGCAGTGCTAGGGGATTAAATTATGAGCAGTTCTTC. It yields the protein CSARGLNYEQFF. The chain has TRBV20-1 and TRBJ2-1; D ambiguous. CDR3 length equals 12 residues. The V end was cut by 3 bases, the J end by 8 bases, with 11 bases between. Germline loops: CDR1 DFQATT, CDR2 SNEGSKA (reference sequence).

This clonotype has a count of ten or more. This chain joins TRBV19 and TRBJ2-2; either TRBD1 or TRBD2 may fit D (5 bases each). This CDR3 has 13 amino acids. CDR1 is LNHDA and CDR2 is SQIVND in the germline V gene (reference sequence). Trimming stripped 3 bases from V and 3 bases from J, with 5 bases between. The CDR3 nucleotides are TGTGCCAGTAGTATGGGGGACACCGGGGAGCTGTTTTTT. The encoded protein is CASSMGDTGELFF.

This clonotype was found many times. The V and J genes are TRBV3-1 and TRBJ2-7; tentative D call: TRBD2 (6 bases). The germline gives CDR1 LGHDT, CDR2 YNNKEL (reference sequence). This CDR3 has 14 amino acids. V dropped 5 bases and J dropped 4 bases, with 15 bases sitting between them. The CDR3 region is CASSKGTDEYEQYF. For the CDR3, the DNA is TGTGCCAGCAGCAAGGGGACTGATGAGTACGAGCAGTACTTC.

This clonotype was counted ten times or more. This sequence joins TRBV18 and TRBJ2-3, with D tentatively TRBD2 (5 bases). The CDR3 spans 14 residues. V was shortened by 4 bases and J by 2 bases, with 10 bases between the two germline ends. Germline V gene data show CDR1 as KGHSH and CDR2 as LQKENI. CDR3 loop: CASSRGADTDTQYF. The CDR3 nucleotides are TGTGCCAGCTCACGGGGAGCGGACACAGATACGCAGTATTTT. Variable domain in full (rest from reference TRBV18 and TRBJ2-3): NAGVMQNPRHLVRRRGQEARLRCSPMKGHSHVYWYRQLPEEGLKFMVYLQKENIIDESGMPKERFSAEFPKEGPSILRIQQVVRGDSAAYFCASSRGADTDTQYFGPGTRLTVL.

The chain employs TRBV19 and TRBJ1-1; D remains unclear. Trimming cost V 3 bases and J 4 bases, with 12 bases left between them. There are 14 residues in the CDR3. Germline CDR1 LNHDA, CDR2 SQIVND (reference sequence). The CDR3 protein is CASSIRAVGTEAFF. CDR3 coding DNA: TGTGCCAGTAGTATTCGGGCAGTAGGCACTGAAGCTTTCTTT.

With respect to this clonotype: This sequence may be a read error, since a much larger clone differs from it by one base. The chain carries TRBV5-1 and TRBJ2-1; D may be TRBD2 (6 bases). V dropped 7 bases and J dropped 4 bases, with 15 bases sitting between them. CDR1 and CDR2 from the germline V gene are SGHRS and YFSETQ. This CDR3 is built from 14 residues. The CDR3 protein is CASGRGRGYNEQFF. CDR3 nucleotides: TGCGCCAGCGGCCGCGGCCGGGGGTACAATGAGCAGTTCTTC.

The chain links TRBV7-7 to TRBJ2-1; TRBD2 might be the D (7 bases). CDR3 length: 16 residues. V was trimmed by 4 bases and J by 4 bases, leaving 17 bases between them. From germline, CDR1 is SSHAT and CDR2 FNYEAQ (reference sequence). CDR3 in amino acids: CASSSHGGAQYNEQFF. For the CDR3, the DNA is TGTGCCAGCAGCTCCCATGGGGGGGCCCAATACAATGAGCAGTTCTTC.

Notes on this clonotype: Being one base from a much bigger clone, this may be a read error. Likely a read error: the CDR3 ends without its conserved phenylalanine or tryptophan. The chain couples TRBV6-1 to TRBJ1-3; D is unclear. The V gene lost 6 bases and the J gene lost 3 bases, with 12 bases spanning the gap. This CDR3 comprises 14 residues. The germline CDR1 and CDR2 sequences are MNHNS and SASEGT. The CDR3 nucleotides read TGTGCCAGCAGGGGCTTCGGTCTTGGAAACACCATATATTCT. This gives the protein CASRGFGLGNTIYS.

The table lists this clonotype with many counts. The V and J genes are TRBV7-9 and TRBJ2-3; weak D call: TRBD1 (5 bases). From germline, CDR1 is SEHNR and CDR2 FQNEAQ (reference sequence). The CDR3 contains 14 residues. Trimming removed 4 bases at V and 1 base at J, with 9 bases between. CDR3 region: CASSSPTGTDTQYF. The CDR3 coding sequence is TGTGCCAGCAGCTCACCGACAGGCACAGATACGCAGTATTTT.

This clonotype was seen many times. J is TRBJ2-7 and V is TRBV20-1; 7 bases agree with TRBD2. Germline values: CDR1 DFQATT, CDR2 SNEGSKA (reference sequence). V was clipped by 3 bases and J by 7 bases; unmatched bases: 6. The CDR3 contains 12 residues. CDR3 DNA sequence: TGCAGTGCTAGCCGCACTAGCGCTGAGCAGTACTTC. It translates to CSASRTSAEQYF.

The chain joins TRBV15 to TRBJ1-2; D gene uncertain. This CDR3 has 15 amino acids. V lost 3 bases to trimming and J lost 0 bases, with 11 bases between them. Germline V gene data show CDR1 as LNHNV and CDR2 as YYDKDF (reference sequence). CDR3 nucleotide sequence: TGTGCCACCAGCAGTAAGCCGGGAGCTAACTATGGCTACACCTTC. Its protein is CATSSKPGANYGYTF.

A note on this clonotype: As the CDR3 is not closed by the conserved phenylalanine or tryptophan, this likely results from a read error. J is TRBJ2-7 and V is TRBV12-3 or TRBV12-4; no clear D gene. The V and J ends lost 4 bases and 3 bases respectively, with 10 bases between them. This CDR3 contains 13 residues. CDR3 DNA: TGTGCCAGCAGTTGGTCGGGCAACTACGAGCAGTACCTC. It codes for CASSWSGNYEQYL.

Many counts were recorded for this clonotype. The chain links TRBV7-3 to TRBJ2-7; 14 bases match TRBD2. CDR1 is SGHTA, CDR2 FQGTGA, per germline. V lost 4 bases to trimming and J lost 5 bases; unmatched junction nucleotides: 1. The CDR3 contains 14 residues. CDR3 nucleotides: TGTGCCAGCAGCTCGGGACTAGCGGGAGACGAGCAGTACTTC. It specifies CASSSGLAGDEQYF.

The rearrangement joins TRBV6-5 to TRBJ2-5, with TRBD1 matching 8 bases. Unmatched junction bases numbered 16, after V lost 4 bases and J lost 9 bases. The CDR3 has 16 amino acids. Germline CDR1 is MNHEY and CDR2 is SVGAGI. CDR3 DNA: TGTGCCAGCAGTTCCCTGACAGGGGACCCCGGGGCGGCCCAGTACTTC. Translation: CASSSLTGDPGAAQYF.

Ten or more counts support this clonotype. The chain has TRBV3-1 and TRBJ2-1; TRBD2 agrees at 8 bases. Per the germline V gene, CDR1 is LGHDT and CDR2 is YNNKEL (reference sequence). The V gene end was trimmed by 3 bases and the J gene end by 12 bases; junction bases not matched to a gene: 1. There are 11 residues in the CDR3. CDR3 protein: CASSQTSAQFF. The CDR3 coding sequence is TGTGCCAGCAGCCAGACTAGCGCGCAGTTCTTC.

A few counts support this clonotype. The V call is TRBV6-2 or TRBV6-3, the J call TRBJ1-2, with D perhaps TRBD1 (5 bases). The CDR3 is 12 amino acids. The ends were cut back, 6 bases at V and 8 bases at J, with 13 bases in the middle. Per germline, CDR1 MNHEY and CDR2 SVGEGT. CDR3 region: CASRAGMLGYTF. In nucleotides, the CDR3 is TGTGCCAGCAGAGCAGGGATGTTGGGCTACACCTTC.

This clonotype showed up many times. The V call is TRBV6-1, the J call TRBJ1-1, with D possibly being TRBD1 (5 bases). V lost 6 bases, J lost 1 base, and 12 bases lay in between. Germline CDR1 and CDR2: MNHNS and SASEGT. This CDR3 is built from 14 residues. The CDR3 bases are TGTGCCAGCAGCCCTCGAGGGGAGAACACTGAAGCTTTCTTT. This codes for CASSPRGENTEAFF.

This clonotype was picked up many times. The CDR3 is CASSYRDRYNEQFF. DNA of the CDR3: TGTGCCAGCAGTTACCGGGACAGGTACAATGAGCAGTTCTTC. The chain employs TRBV7-2 and TRBJ2-1, with 8 bases identical to TRBD1. Trimming removed 6 bases from V and 4 bases from J; junction bases left unmatched: 5. The CDR3 is 14 amino acids. Germline loops: CDR1 SGHTA, CDR2 FQGNSA. The variable domain in full, with the rest retrieved from reference TRBV7-2 and TRBJ2-1, is GAGVSQSPSNKVTEKGKDVELRCDPISGHTALYWYRQSLGQGLEFLIYFQGNSAPDKSGLPSDRFSAERTGGSVSTLTIQRTQQEDSAVYLCASSYRDRYNEQFFGPGTRLTVL.

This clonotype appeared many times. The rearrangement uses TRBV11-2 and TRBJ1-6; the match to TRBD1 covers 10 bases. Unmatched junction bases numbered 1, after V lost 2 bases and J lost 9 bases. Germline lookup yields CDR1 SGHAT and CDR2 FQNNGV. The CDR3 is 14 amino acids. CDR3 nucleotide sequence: TGTGCCAGCAGCTTAAGGGACAGGGGTTCACCCCTCCACTTT. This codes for CASSLRDRGSPLHF.

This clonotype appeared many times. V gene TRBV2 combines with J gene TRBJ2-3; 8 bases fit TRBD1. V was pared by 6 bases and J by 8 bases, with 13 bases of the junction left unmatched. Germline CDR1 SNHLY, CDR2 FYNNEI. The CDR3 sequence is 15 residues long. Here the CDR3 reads CASRAGTGDMGTQYF. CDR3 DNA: TGTGCCAGCAGAGCCGGGACAGGAGATATGGGTACGCAGTATTTT.

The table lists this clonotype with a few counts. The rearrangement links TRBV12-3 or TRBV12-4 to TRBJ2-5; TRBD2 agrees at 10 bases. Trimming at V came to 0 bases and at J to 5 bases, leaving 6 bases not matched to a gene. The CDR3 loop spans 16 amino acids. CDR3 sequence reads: CASSLASGRAGETQYF. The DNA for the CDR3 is TGTGCCAGCAGTTTAGCGAGCGGGAGGGCCGGGGAGACCCAGTACTTC.